Presented here are 26 T cell receptor beta chains from one specimen sequenced in a study of blood T cell repertoires in COVID-19. Only in-frame clones appear in the TCRdb table, and some are missing; sequencing was by immunoSEQ multiplex PCR. The profile shows about 130,000 clones, roughly 83% of them singletons. The sequenced material came from peripheral blood. The receptors here all came from a middle-aged man with active or convalescent COVID-19.

This chain connects TRBV19 to TRBJ1-4; 7 bases line up with TRBD1. This CDR3 comprises 14 residues. Germline CDR1 and CDR2: LNHDA and SQIVND (reference sequence). Germline trimming cut 5 bases from V and 5 bases from J; bases unmatched to any gene: 5. This CDR3 reads CASSVKTGNEKLFF. CDR3 DNA sequence: TGTGCCAGTAGTGTTAAGACAGGGAATGAAAAACTGTTTTTT.

The gene calls are TRBV21-1 and TRBJ1-5; TRBD1 is taken as the D call from the table, unchecked against the DNA. TRBV21-1 is an annotated pseudogene. This CDR3 has 16 amino acids. The DNA of the CDR3 is TGTGCCAGCAGCAAAAAGATACAGGGGGCCAATCAGCCCCAGCATTTT. Its protein is CASSKKIQGANQPQHF.

This clone was picked up a small number of times. The CDR3 loop is CASTHGTSGGETQYF. CDR3 in DNA: TGTGCCAGCACCCACGGGACTAGCGGGGGGGAGACCCAGTACTTC. The J gene is TRBJ2-5, the V gene TRBV28; 15 bases fit TRBD2. V dropped 7 bases and J dropped 5; count of bases not matched to a gene: 5. This CDR3 is 15 amino acids long. Per the germline V gene, CDR1 is MDHEN and CDR2 is SYDVKM.

The V gene is TRBV6-1, the J gene TRBJ2-6; D uncertain. This CDR3 comprises 15 residues. Trimming removed 5 bases at V and 0 bases at J, with 8 bases between. The germline CDR1 and CDR2 sequences are MNHNS and SASEGT. This CDR3 is CASSFTASGANVLTF. The CDR3 coding sequence is TGTGCCAGCAGTTTTACAGCCTCTGGGGCCAACGTCCTGACTTTC.

In its sample, this clone was seen a few times. The V call is TRBV2, the J call TRBJ1-1, with 7 bases aligning to TRBD1. The CDR3 consists of 13 residues. From germline, CDR1 is SNHLY and CDR2 FYNNEI. V shed 4 bases, J shed 5 bases, and the junction held 4 bases outside the gene matches. CDR3 protein: CASSGQGKTEAFF. CDR3 nucleotide sequence: TGTGCCAGCAGTGGACAGGGTAAGACTGAAGCTTTCTTT. Full variable domain (outside the CDR3, taken from reference TRBV2 and TRBJ1-1): EPEVTQTPSHQVTQMGQEVILRCVPISNHLYFYWYRQILGQKVEFLVSFYNNEISEKSEIFDDQFSVERPDGSNFTLKIRSTKLEDSAMYFCASSGQGKTEAFFGQGTRLTVV.

The chain links TRBV5-4 to TRBJ2-4; a weak D match, TRBD1 (6 bases). The CDR3 has 16 amino acids. The germline V and J ends were trimmed by 3 bases and 4 bases, with 17 bases remaining between them. CDR1 and CDR2 (germline): SGHNT, YYREEE (reference sequence). The CDR3 bases are TGTGCCAGCAGCTCGAGGGGACAAATAGTTAAAAACATTCAGTACTTC. Residues: CASSSRGQIVKNIQYF. The full variable domain, completed using reference TRBV5-4 and TRBJ2-4, is ETGVTQSPTHLIKTRGQQVTLRCSSQSGHNTVSWYQQALGQGPQFIFQYYREEENGRGNFPPRFSGLQFPNYSSELNVNALELDDSALYLCASSSRGQIVKNIQYFGAGTRLSVL.

The rearrangement links TRBV19 to TRBJ1-3; D perhaps matches TRBD1 (5 bases). Trimming took 5 bases from V and 0 from J, leaving 8 bases between them. This CDR3 comprises 14 residues. Germline CDR1 reads LNHDA; CDR2 reads SQIVND (reference sequence). The CDR3 protein is CASSLDNSGNTIYF. Written as DNA, the CDR3 is TGTGCCAGTAGTTTGGACAACTCTGGAAACACCATATATTTT.

This clone has more than one count but fewer than ten. The chain carries TRBV19 and TRBJ2-1; 7 nucleotides line up with TRBD2. This CDR3 comprises 16 residues. V trimming: 1 base; J trimming: 2 bases; junction bases outside the gene matches: 5. Germline values: CDR1 LNHDA, CDR2 SQIVND (reference sequence). The CDR3 bases are TGTGCCAGTAGTATAGGAGGCGGGAGAACCTACAATGAGCAGTTCTTC. Encoded protein: CASSIGGGRTYNEQFF. Full variable domain (remainder filled in from reference TRBV19 and TRBJ2-1): DGGITQSPKYLFRKEGQNVTLSCEQNLNHDAMYWYRQDPGQGLRLIYYSQIVNDFQKGDIAEGYSVSREKKESFPLTVTSAQKNPTAFYLCASSIGGGRTYNEQFFGPGTRLTVL.

This clone occurred a few times. V and J are TRBV7-9 and TRBJ2-5, with a possible D match to TRBD2 (6 bases). Trimming pared 5 bases from V and 5 bases from J, leaving 15 bases between. Germline values: CDR1 SEHNR, CDR2 FQNEAQ (reference sequence). CDR3 length equals 14 residues. In DNA form, the CDR3 reads TGTGCCAGCAGCGGCGGGACTCGGGGGGAGACCCAGTACTTC. This encodes CASSGGTRGETQYF.

The V gene is TRBV29-1, the J gene TRBJ1-2, with 7 bases matching TRBD1. Losses at the gene ends were 6 bases for V and 6 bases for J; bases not matched to a gene: 4. The CDR3 runs 11 residues. CDR1 and CDR2 from the germline V gene are SQVTM and ANQGSEA. As DNA, the CDR3 is TGCAGCGTCCGACAGGGCGATGGCTACACCTTC. It codes for CSVRQGDGYTF.

The chain is built from TRBV18 and TRBJ1-3; 12 positions agree with TRBD1. The CDR3 totals 13 residues. With V trimmed by 6 bases and J by 7 bases, 1 base remained unmatched. The germline V gene encodes CDR1 KGHSH and CDR2 LQKENI. The CDR3 nucleotides are TGTGCCAGCTCGGGACAGGGGGCGAACACCATATATTTT. It encodes CASSGQGANTIYF.

The chain joins TRBV18 to TRBJ2-7; 7 bases align to TRBD2. The CDR3 runs 14 residues. The V gene end was trimmed by 6 bases and the J gene end by 0 bases; junction bases not matched to a gene: 5. The germline V gene encodes CDR1 KGHSH and CDR2 LQKENI. CDR3 DNA: TGTGCCAGCTCTAAGGAGCGGGACTCCTACGAGCAGTACTTC. As protein: CASSKERDSYEQYF.

This clone has only a few counts. V is TRBV7-9 and J is TRBJ1-2; 9 bases match TRBD1. Germline-derived CDR1 and CDR2 are SEHNR and FQNEAQ (reference sequence). V lost 1 base to trimming and J lost 7 bases; unmatched junction nucleotides: 7. This CDR3 contains 15 residues. As DNA, the CDR3 is TGTGCCAGCAGCTTAGACCACGGGACAGGGAGTGGCTACACCTTC. It codes for CASSLDHGTGSGYTF.

This chain connects TRBV20-1 to TRBJ1-3, with a weak D call TRBD1 (5 bases). The germline CDR1 and CDR2 sequences are DFQATT and SNEGSKA (reference sequence). This CDR3 contains 15 residues. Trimming removed 3 bases at V and 0 bases at J, with 12 bases between. CDR3 DNA: TGCAGTGCTAGTGACAGTTCTAGCTCTGGAAACACCATATATTTT. Encoded protein: CSASDSSSSGNTIYF.

V usage is TRBV9 and J usage is TRBJ2-1; 7 bases fit TRBD2. Germline CDR1 and CDR2: SGDLS and YYNGEE. This CDR3 spans 15 amino acids. The trim removed 3 bases at V and 5 bases at J, leaving 8 bases unmatched. This CDR3 reads CASSATGTTNNEQFF. CDR3 DNA: TGTGCCAGCAGCGCGACCGGGACTACGAACAATGAGCAGTTCTTC.

On this clone itself: Mismatch with germline at one junction end may stem from a read error. The chain employs TRBV6-5 and TRBJ2-3; 11 bases map to TRBD2. This CDR3 comprises 15 residues. CDR1 and CDR2 (germline): MNHEY, SVGAGI. The CDR3: CASTLTSGSKDTQYF. The CDR3 DNA is TGTGCCAGCACGCTTACTAGCGGGAGCAAAGATACGCAGTATTTT.

V is TRBV28 and J is TRBJ1-5; D remains ambiguous. V dropped 4 bases and J dropped 7 bases, with 17 bases sitting between them. From germline, CDR1 is MDHEN and CDR2 SYDVKM. This CDR3 contains 15 residues. CDR3 region: CASSSAIDLRQPQHF. For the CDR3, the DNA is TGTGCCAGCAGTTCCGCCATCGATCTCAGACAGCCCCAGCATTTT. Combining the CDR3 with reference TRBV28 and TRBJ1-5 gives the whole variable domain DVKVTQSSRYLVKRTGEKVFLECVQDMDHENMFWYRQDPGLGLRLIYFSYDVKMKEKGDIPEGYSVSREKKERFSLILESASTNQTSMYLCASSSAIDLRQPQHFGDGTRLSIL.

The chain couples TRBV4-3 to TRBJ2-5; 9 bases align to TRBD1. Germline assignment: CDR1 LGHNA and CDR2 YSLEER. This CDR3 contains 16 residues. The trim removed 8 bases at V and 5 bases at J, leaving 15 bases unmatched. DNA of the CDR3: TGCGCCAGCTCCACGGGGACAGGGAGGTTAGGTGAGACCCAGTACTTC. Translated, it gives CASSTGTGRLGETQYF.

CDR3 nucleotides: TGTGCCAGCAGCTTGCGACTAGCGGGAGGGCTCCGACCAGATACGCAGTATTTT. Amino acid sequence: CASSLRLAGGLRPDTQYF. V is TRBV5-4 and J is TRBJ2-3; TRBD2 matches 14 bases. Per the germline V gene, CDR1 is SGHNT and CDR2 is YYREEE (reference sequence). Unmatched junction bases numbered 8, after V lost 1 base and J lost 4 bases. This CDR3 is built from 18 residues.

This clone was found many times. This chain uses TRBV6-1 with TRBJ1-3; D unclear. The CDR3 spans 13 residues. From germline, CDR1 is MNHNS and CDR2 SASEGT. Trimming removed 3 bases at V and 0 bases at J, with 3 bases between. The CDR3 loop is CASSESSGNTIYF. The CDR3 DNA follows: TGTGCCAGCAGTGAGAGCTCTGGAAACACCATATATTTT.

Turning to this clone: Other DNA sequences in this sample translate to the same CDR3. The chain recombines TRBV9 with TRBJ2-3; the D is unclear. V lost 0 bases to trimming and J lost 3 bases, with 5 bases between them. The CDR3 covers 13 residues. The germline V gene encodes CDR1 SGDLS and CDR2 YYNGEE. CDR3 loop: CASSVVPTDTQYF. DNA of the CDR3: TGTGCCAGCAGCGTAGTCCCAACAGATACGCAGTATTTT.

The chain combines TRBV5-1 with TRBJ1-2, with 8 bases lining up with TRBD1. The CDR3 loop spans 13 amino acids. J was trimmed by 6 bases and V by 3 bases; bases with no gene match: 4. Germline CDR1 and CDR2: SGHRS and YFSETQ. DNA for the CDR3: TGCGCCAGCAGCTCACAGGGGGATCATGGCTACACCTTC. Translation: CASSSQGDHGYTF.

This clone was picked up a small number of times. The rearrangement uses TRBV19 and TRBJ1-5; D possibly corresponds to TRBD1 (5 bases). CDR1 is LNHDA and CDR2 is SQIVND in the germline V gene (reference sequence). V was trimmed by 11 bases and J by 7 bases, leaving 18 bases between them. The CDR3 is 13 residues long. CDR3 sequence reads: CAGGAGSGQPQHF. The CDR3 nucleotides read TGTGCCGGCGGGGCGGGGTCGGGGCAGCCCCAGCATTTT.

The chain is built from TRBV12-5 and TRBJ2-1, with a tentative D call TRBD1 (6 bases). Looked up from germline, CDR1 is LGHNT and CDR2 is FRNRAP. V was clipped by 10 bases and J by 0 bases, with 13 bases between them. The CDR3 loop spans 14 amino acids. In DNA form, the CDR3 reads TGTGCTACCCGAACAGGGAGCTCCTACAATGAGCAGTTCTTC. It encodes CATRTGSSYNEQFF.

CDR3 in amino acids: CASSPRESGGELFF. The CDR3 nucleotides are TGCGCCAGCAGCCCAAGGGAGTCGGGCGGGGAGCTGTTTTTT. The gene calls are TRBV5-1 and TRBJ2-2, with D tentatively TRBD2 (5 bases). The CDR3 length is 14 residues. V shed 4 bases and J shed 7 bases, with 14 bases lying between them. In germline, CDR1 is SGHRS, CDR2 YFSETQ.

This clone showed up just once. In DNA, the CDR3 is TGTGCCAGTAGTATCCGACAGGGAGGACAGCCCCAGCATTTT. Translating it yields CASSIRQGGQPQHF. The chain couples TRBV19 to TRBJ1-5, with 7 bases lining up with TRBD1. CDR1 LNHDA and CDR2 SQIVND come from the germline V gene (reference sequence). This CDR3 spans 14 amino acids. The ends lost 3 bases at V and 7 bases at J; junction bases unmatched: 6.